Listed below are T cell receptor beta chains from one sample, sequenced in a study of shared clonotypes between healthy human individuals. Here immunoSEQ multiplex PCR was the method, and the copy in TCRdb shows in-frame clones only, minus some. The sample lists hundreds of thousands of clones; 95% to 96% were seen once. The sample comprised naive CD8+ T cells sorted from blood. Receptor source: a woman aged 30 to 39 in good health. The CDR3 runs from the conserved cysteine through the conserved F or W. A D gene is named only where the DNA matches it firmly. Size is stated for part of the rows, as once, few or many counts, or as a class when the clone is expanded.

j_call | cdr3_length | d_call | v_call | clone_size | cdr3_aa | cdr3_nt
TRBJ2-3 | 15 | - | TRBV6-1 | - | CASRGKDRYTDTQYF | TGTGCCAGCAGGGGGAAGGACAGATACACAGATACGCAGTATTTT
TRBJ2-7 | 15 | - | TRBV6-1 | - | CASSNPTGTSYEQYF | TGTGCCAGCAGTAACCCGACAGGAACCTCCTACGAGCAGTACTTC
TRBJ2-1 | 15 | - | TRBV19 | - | CASSAGTLSYNEQFF | TGTGCCAGTAGTGCCGGGACACTGTCCTACAATGAGCAGTTCTTC
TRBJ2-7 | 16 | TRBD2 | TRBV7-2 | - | CASSLAQGLAGYEQYF | TGTGCCAGCAGCTTAGCGCAGGGACTAGCGGGATACGAGCAGTACTTC
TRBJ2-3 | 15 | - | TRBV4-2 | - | CASSPLMGGSDTQYF | TGTGCCAGCAGCCCCTTGATGGGAGGCTCAGATACGCAGTATTTT
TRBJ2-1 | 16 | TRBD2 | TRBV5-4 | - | CASSTGTSGMVNEQFF | TGTGCCAGCAGCACAGGGACTAGCGGGATGGTAAATGAGCAGTTCTTC
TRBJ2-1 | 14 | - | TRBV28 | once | CASSSSSGSAEQFF | TGTGCCAGCAGTTCGAGCTCAGGGTCTGCTGAGCAGTTCTTC
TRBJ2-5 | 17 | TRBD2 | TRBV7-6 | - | CASSLETRLAGQETQYF | TGTGCCAGCAGCTTAGAAACGCGGCTAGCGGGGCAAGAGACCCAGTACTTC
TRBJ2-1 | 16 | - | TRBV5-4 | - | CASSLSGGYSYNEQFF | TGTGCCAGCAGCTTGTCTGGCGGTTACTCCTACAATGAGCAGTTCTTC
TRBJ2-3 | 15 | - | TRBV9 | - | CASSVFAGPTDTQYF | TGTGCCAGCAGCGTATTCGCGGGACCCACAGATACGCAGTATTTT
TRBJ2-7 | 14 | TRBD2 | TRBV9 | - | CASSVEPAGDEQYF | TGTGCCAGCAGCGTAGAGCCAGCGGGAGACGAGCAGTACTTC
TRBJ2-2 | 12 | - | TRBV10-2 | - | CASMGEDGELFF | TGCGCCAGCATGGGGGAAGACGGGGAGCTGTTTTTT
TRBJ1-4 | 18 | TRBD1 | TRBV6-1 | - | CASSEFPDRYSINEKLFF | TGTGCCAGCAGTGAATTCCCGGACAGGTACAGCATAAATGAAAAACTGTTTTTT
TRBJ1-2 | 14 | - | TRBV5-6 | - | CASSLGDTPYGYTF | TGTGCCAGCAGCTTGGGGGATACCCCCTATGGCTACACCTTC
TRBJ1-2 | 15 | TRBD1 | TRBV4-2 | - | CASSPGQGGGYGYTF | TGTGCCAGCAGCCCGGGACAGGGAGGGGGCTATGGCTACACCTTC
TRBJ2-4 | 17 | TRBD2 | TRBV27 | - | CASSLGPWREGKNIQYF | TGTGCCAGCAGCCTCGGACCCTGGCGGGAGGGAAAAAACATTCAGTACTTC
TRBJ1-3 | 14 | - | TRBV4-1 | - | CASSQDRSGNTIYF | TGCGCCAGCAGCCAAGATAGATCTGGAAACACCATATATTTT
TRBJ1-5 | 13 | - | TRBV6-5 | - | CASSYGPNQPQHF | TGTGCCAGCAGTTACGGTCCGAATCAGCCCCAGCATTTT
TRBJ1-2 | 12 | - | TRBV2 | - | CASSPGWYGYTF | TGTGCCAGCAGTCCGGGGTGGTATGGCTACACCTTC
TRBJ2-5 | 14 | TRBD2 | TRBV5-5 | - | CASSLVGGEETQYF | TGTGCCAGCAGCTTGGTTGGGGGGGAAGAGACCCAGTACTTC
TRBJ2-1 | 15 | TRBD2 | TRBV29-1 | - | CSVGRLAGLGNEQFF | TGCAGCGTTGGTCGGCTAGCGGGATTGGGCAATGAGCAGTTCTTC
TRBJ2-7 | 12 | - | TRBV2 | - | CASSGGEYEQYF | TGTGCCAGCAGTGGCGGGGAATACGAGCAGTACTTC
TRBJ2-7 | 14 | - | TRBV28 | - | CASSLGQGRNEQYF | TGTGCCAGCAGTTTAGGGCAGGGACGAAACGAGCAGTACTTC
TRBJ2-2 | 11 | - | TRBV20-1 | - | CSATWGGELFF | TGCAGTGCCACCTGGGGCGGGGAGCTGTTTTTT
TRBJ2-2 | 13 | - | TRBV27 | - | CASRAGGTGELFF | TGTGCCAGCAGAGCTGGGGGCACCGGGGAGCTGTTTTTT
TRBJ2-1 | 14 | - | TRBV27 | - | CASKPRSSYNEQFF | TGTGCCAGCAAGCCCAGGAGCTCCTACAATGAGCAGTTCTTC
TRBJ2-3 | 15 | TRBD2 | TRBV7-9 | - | CASSPGGTSADTQYF | TGTGCCAGCAGCCCCGGGGGGACTAGCGCAGATACGCAGTATTTT
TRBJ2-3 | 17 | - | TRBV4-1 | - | CASSQDSLVVSTDTQYF | TGCGCCAGCAGCCAAGATAGTTTGGTAGTCAGCACAGATACGCAGTATTTT
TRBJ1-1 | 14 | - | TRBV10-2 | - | CASSDMGAYTEAFF | TGCGCCAGCAGTGATATGGGTGCATACACTGAAGCTTTCTTT
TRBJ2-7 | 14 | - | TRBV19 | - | CASGLPGNYYEQYF | TGTGCCAGCGGCCTCCCGGGGAACTACTACGAGCAGTACTTC
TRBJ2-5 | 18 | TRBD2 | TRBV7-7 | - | CASSLAQRSASGKETQYF | TGTGCCAGCAGCTTAGCGCAGCGCTCGGCTAGCGGAAAAGAGACCCAGTACTTC
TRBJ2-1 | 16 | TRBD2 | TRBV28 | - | CASSPRVSSGKFGQFF | TGTGCCAGCAGTCCTCGAGTTAGTAGCGGGAAATTTGGGCAGTTCTTC
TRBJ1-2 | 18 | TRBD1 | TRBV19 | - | CASSTDRGRSNRSYGYTF | TGTGCCAGTAGTACCGACAGGGGGCGGTCTAACAGGTCTTATGGCTACACCTTC